Each of the 21 T cell receptor beta chains below was sequenced from the same sample in a study of regulatory T cells in long-lasting Graves disease. Specified time point: persistent/refractory GD, antithyroid drugs over 5 years with positive TRAb. Construction of the TCR library relied on RNA isolated from PBMCs. The TCR beta library used iRepertoire HTBI primers with Arm-PCR amplification of CDR3. TCRdb re-called the multiplex PCR reads with MiXCR, one entry per CDR3 protein. Of some 450,000 distinct CDR3 sequences listed, less than 25% were seen once; the top ten hold 26%. The specimen was peripheral blood mononuclear cells (PBMCs), collected when the disease was refractory, from a patient treated with antithyroid drugs. The receptors derive from a female donor with Graves disease.

As regards this clonotype: The junction shows a germline mismatch at one end, possibly a read error. The rearrangement joins TRBV30 to TRBJ1-1, with D uncertain. Germline V gene sequence: CDR1 GTSNPN, CDR2 SVGIG (reference sequence). The CDR3 runs to 13 residues. The CDR3 is CAWSETENTEASF. CDR3 DNA sequence: TGTGCCTGGAGTGAAACGGAGAACACTGAAGCTTCCTTT.

In this sample, this clonotype turned up a few times. A much larger clone differs from this one at a single base, so this may be a read error. This chain uses TRBV30 with TRBJ1-2; D is uncertain. Germline assignment: CDR1 GTSNPN and CDR2 SVGIG (reference sequence). Trimming removed 2 bases at V and 8 bases at J, with 12 bases between. This CDR3 is built from 12 residues. The CDR3 is CAWSLEREGYTF. The CDR3 coding sequence is TGTGCCTGGAGTCTAGAGAGAGAGGGCTACACCTTC.

There are a few counts of this clonotype. The J gene is TRBJ2-7, the V gene TRBV7-2; 7 nucleotides line up with TRBD2. From germline, CDR1 is SGHTA and CDR2 FQGNSA. This CDR3 has 16 residues. V was clipped by 4 bases and J by 0 bases; unmatched bases: 9. The CDR3 DNA is TGTGCCAGCAGCTCTCCTAGCGGACCCAGCTCCTACGAGCAGTACTTC. Protein product: CASSSPSGPSSYEQYF.

The chain joins TRBV28 to TRBJ1-2, with D possibly being TRBD1 (6 bases). The CDR3 covers 17 residues. The germline V and J ends were trimmed by 6 bases and 2 bases, with 22 bases remaining between them. Germline CDR1 reads MDHEN; CDR2 reads SYDVKM. DNA for the CDR3: TGTGCCAGCAGCCAACAACGGACCCGAACAGGGAACTATGGCTACACCTTC. Its translation is CASSQQRTRTGNYGYTF.

The chain uses TRBV6-2 or TRBV6-3 and TRBJ2-5, with D perhaps TRBD1 (6 bases). The CDR3 consists of 14 residues. The V end was cut by 6 bases, the J end by 3 bases, with 14 bases between. Germline CDR1 MNHEY, CDR2 SVGEGT. The CDR3 DNA sequence: TGTGCCAGCAGACCGACAGGAGCCAAAGAGACCCAGTACTTC. Protein sequence: CASRPTGAKETQYF.

The chain employs TRBV5-4 and TRBJ1-1, with unresolved D. CDR3 size: 14 residues. Germline loops: CDR1 SGHNT, CDR2 YYREEE (reference sequence). V lost 0 bases and J 2 bases, leaving 8 bases between the germline ends. The CDR3 protein is CASSLAASNTEAFF. CDR3 DNA sequence: TGTGCCAGCAGCTTGGCTGCATCCAACACTGAAGCTTTCTTT.

The chain is built from TRBV20-1 and TRBJ2-7; 9 bases align to TRBD1. V was clipped by 0 bases and J by 0 bases; unmatched bases: 15. The germline V gene has CDR1 DFQATT and CDR2 SNEGSKA (reference sequence). The CDR3 runs to 19 residues. The CDR3 loop is CSARDRRDRVRFSSYEQYF. In DNA form, the CDR3 reads TGCAGTGCTAGAGATCGCCGGGACAGGGTGCGGTTCTCCTCCTACGAGCAGTACTTC.

The chain has TRBV10-3 and TRBJ1-2; D is unclear. With 2 bases removed from V and 4 bases from J, the gap between germline ends came to 8 bases. CDR3 length: 13 residues. CDR1 is ENHRY, CDR2 SYGVKD, per germline. The CDR3, as DNA: TGTGCCATCAGTGAGAGAGCTTCCTATGGCTACACCTTC. Protein product: CAISERASYGYTF.

The CDR3, as DNA: TGCAGCGTTTCGGGACTAGCGGGACCTTACAATGAGCAGTTCTTC. Its translation: CSVSGLAGPYNEQFF. V and J are TRBV29-1 and TRBJ2-1; 13 bases are shared with TRBD2. The CDR3 length is 15 residues. V lost 5 bases, J lost 4 bases, and 5 bases stayed unmatched. Per the germline V gene, CDR1 is SQVTM and CDR2 is ANQGSEA.

This clonotype appeared a few times. The gene calls are TRBV5-1 and TRBJ1-1; no definite D call. V lost 0 bases and J 2 bases, leaving 11 bases between the germline ends. Per germline, CDR1 SGHRS and CDR2 YFSETQ. This CDR3 is 15 amino acids long. Written as DNA, the CDR3 is TGCGCCAGCAGCTTGGAGGCGTTGGGCAACACTGAAGCTTTCTTT. Its translation is CASSLEALGNTEAFF.

This clonotype showed up just a few times. V is TRBV29-1 and J is TRBJ1-1; D remains unclear. The V gene's germline CDR1 is SQVTM and CDR2 ANQGSEA. Trimming pared 0 bases from V and 2 bases from J, leaving 7 bases between. The CDR3 totals 13 residues. As DNA, the CDR3 is TGCAGCGTTGAAGACATTCCCAACACTGAAGCTTTCTTT. As protein: CSVEDIPNTEAFF.

V gene TRBV20-1 combines with J gene TRBJ1-2, with no clear D. Deletions cut 0 bases from V and 9 bases from J, with 17 bases between. CDR1 and CDR2 (germline): DFQATT, SNEGSKA (reference sequence). This CDR3 is built from 14 residues. The CDR3 nucleotides are TGCAGTGCTAGAGATGGCGCGGAACCGGTCCGCTACACCTTC. Encoded protein: CSARDGAEPVRYTF.

This clonotype showed up many times. The CDR3, as DNA: TGTGCCAGCAGTCGCGGGACCGGGACAGTTGGGTCGGGAGAAAAACTGTTTTTT. As protein: CASSRGTGTVGSGEKLFF. The chain couples TRBV12-3 or TRBV12-4 to TRBJ1-4; 7 positions match TRBD1. The CDR3 length is 18 residues. Unmatched junction bases numbered 20, after V lost 5 bases and J lost 8 bases.

V gene TRBV11-2 combines with J gene TRBJ1-6; D remains unclear. The CDR3 runs 17 residues. Germline CDR1 is SGHAT and CDR2 is FQNNGV. Trimming took 5 bases from V and 2 from J, leaving 16 bases between them. For the CDR3, the DNA is TGTGCCAGCAGCGCTTGGGCGGGCGGCCCCTATAATTCACCCCTCCACTTT. Translating gives CASSAWAGGPYNSPLHF.

This clonotype was seen at least ten times. J is TRBJ2-7 and V is TRBV10-3, with 10 positions matching TRBD1. Germline CDR1 is ENHRY and CDR2 is SYGVKD. The CDR3 contains 14 residues. V lost 4 bases to trimming and J lost 7 bases; unmatched junction nucleotides: 7. CDR3 DNA: TGTGCCATCAGTGCAGGGACAGGGGTTCGGGAGCAGTACTTC. Protein: CAISAGTGVREQYF.

This sequence joins TRBV19 and TRBJ2-2; D tentatively reads TRBD1 or TRBD2 (5 bases each). CDR1 is LNHDA, CDR2 SQIVND, per germline (reference sequence). V gave up 6 bases and J gave up 4 bases, with 12 bases separating them. This CDR3 has 14 residues. This chain's CDR3 is CASRTGPSTGELFF. DNA for the CDR3: TGTGCCAGTAGGACGGGACCCAGCACCGGGGAGCTGTTTTTT.

This sequence joins TRBV7-2 and TRBJ2-3; no reliable D call. Between the trimmed V and J ends, which lost 1 base and 3 bases, there was a span of 11 bases. CDR1 and CDR2 (germline): SGHTA, FQGNSA. The length of the CDR3 is 15 residues. CDR3 in DNA: TGTGCCAGCAGCTTAGACGCAGGAACTACAGATACGCAGTATTTT. Its translation is CASSLDAGTTDTQYF.

This clonotype has a count of ten or more. The chain carries TRBV5-1 and TRBJ1-2, with D tentatively TRBD1 (6 bases). CDR1 and CDR2 from the germline V gene are SGHRS and YFSETQ. The CDR3 loop spans 15 amino acids. The V gene lost 0 bases and the J gene lost 0 bases, with 9 bases spanning the gap. The CDR3: CASSLDGQPNYGYTF. The CDR3 region has the DNA TGCGCCAGCAGCTTGGACGGACAGCCTAACTATGGCTACACCTTC.

This chain uses TRBV10-3 with TRBJ2-7; D might be TRBD2 (5 bases). The CDR3 length is 14 residues. V dropped 3 bases and J dropped 4 bases, with 13 bases sitting between them. Germline V gene sequence: CDR1 ENHRY, CDR2 SYGVKD. CDR3 sequence reads: CAISDPGGPYEQYF. CDR3 nucleotide sequence: TGTGCCATCAGTGACCCCGGCGGGCCGTACGAGCAGTACTTC.

This clonotype came up many times. This CDR3 reads CASSLGLASRETQYF. In nucleotides, the CDR3 is TGTGCCAGTAGTTTAGGGCTAGCTTCGAGAGAGACCCAGTACTTC. The chain employs TRBV19 and TRBJ2-5; D is possibly TRBD2 (5 bases). The CDR3 consists of 15 residues. The germline CDR1 and CDR2 sequences are LNHDA and SQIVND (reference sequence). Trimming removed 5 bases from V and 4 bases from J, with 17 bases in between.

This clonotype was seen just once. This chain connects TRBV28 to TRBJ2-5, with a possible D match to TRBD1 (6 bases). Trimming removed 3 bases from V and 3 bases from J, with 17 bases in between. CDR3 length equals 16 residues. The germline V gene has CDR1 MDHEN and CDR2 SYDVKM. In DNA, the CDR3 is TGTGCCAGCAGTTTGGCGCCGGACAGCCTAGAAGAGACCCAGTACTTC. The encoded protein is CASSLAPDSLEETQYF. The whole variable domain, remainder taken from reference TRBV28 and TRBJ2-5, is DVKVTQSSRYLVKRTGEKVFLECVQDMDHENMFWYRQDPGLGLRLIYFSYDVKMKEKGDIPEGYSVSREKKERFSLILESASTNQTSMYLCASSLAPDSLEETQYFGPGTRLLVL.